This TCR beta chain was identified during a study of long-term antiretroviral therapy in people with HIV (dated by TCRdb to the early 2020s). About the full investigation: Collection of the earliest samples took place about a decade ahead of the 2015 WHO recommendation for immediate ART, at a time when ART was typically delayed until CD4 counts fell. Whether ART initiation and durable HIV suppression were associated with changes in peripheral blood TRB repertoire composition and diversity was tested in a retrospective serial study. A total of 150 to 200 cryopreserved PBMC samples came from 25 to 30 adults with confirmed HIV infection and were collected serially over a mean of approximately six years (range 1-12). Eleven of the 30 participants with HIV were female. No cross-contamination during QIAcube processing turned up in test extractions that ran a monoclonal T-cell line alongside 30 to 35 polyclonal samples. Paper-wide results and their limitations: Starting ART was linked to a significant rise in TRB diversity, yet even with long-term ART the diversity remained significantly lower than in transplant donor controls. Expanded TRB clones identified before ART initiation dominated the repertoire at all time points, although this dominance fluctuated and declined in many PLHIV after ART. The samples were dated from the mid-2000s to the late 2010s, and the ART regimens that were used may be less effective than current ART regimens. Inferences about post-ART repertoire changes were limited because no data were available on ART adherence, viral resistance or therapy changes. Since PBMC availability was limited, sequencing covered only the TCR beta chain, with no alpha chain pairing. Compared with controls, HIV repertoires had narrower CDR3 length ranges, and the network structure pointed to an antigen-experienced repertoire that shifted only slightly toward naive after ART. Because pre-ART samples had limited cell numbers, profiling was done on unsorted PBMC rather than on sorted CD4+ and CD8+ T cells.

The immunoSEQ hsTCRB v3.0 assay was used at survey level resolution to sequence the TRB variable region. The target sequencing depth for TRB was 40,000-50,000 T-cell genomes per sample. An Illumina MiSeq with a v3 150-cycle kit was used to sequence the pooled TRB libraries. Concerning the study's data processing: Repertoire analysis was performed in R inside a reproducible Nextflow workflow that covered QC, data transformation and analysis. LymphoSeq2, an R package for exploring AIRR-Seq data, was used to implement the custom analyses. A few samples that yielded fewer than 5000 total TRB sequences were excluded, so that 188 HIV repertoires were analyzed. Of the roughly 190 retained HIV repertoires, about 61 were collected before and approximately 130 after ART initiation. Each repertoire was downsampled to 5000 TRB nucleotide sequences, and summary statistics were averaged across 100 downsampling iterations. TRB sequences were retained for analysis only if CDR3 regions of at least seven amino acids were present. Diversity was assessed using a clonality score derived from Shannon entropy and using the Gini coefficient. In repertoire networks, the top 5000 CDR3 amino acid sequences were linked whenever an edit distance of one separated two sequences. For TRB CDR3 amino acid sequences, antigen specificity groups and MHC restriction were predicted with GLIPH2. CDR3 amino acid sequences were matched against VDJdb and McPAS-TCR to flag known CMV, EBV, HIV or tissue antigen associations. Pre-ART, post-ART and control groups were compared with Wilcoxon signed-rank tests and Holm-Bonferroni correction. TCRdb obtained this table from immuneACCESS and retained in-frame rearrangements with V and J assigned. These tables miss some clones; where compared with another copy, unresolved V genes account for less than half of the shortfall, and the remainder is unexplained. The DNA was the basis for D and trimming; V, J and clone size are from that table. The sample includes over 15,000 clones, with just over 75% observed a single time. The ten largest account for less than 8% of the sample.

Participants were included only if at least one PBMC sample before ART initiation and at least two post-ART samples were available. All participants with HIV were treated in the United States of America. Before DNA extraction, cryopreserved samples of 1-10 million PBMC were thawed and washed. At the time of the earliest PBMC sample, participants with HIV were aged between about 20 and 54 years. Per participant, PBMC samples came from 1-4 timepoints prior to ART initiation and 2-8 timepoints following ART initiation, for a median of 7 samples. For every participant, serial HIV viral load, CD4+ T-cell count, ART history and demographic data were obtained. Genomic DNA was extracted from unsorted PBMC with a Qiagen kit on a QIAcube, processed in batches of 12 samples. The CDR3 covers 15 residues, taking in both the cysteine and the phenylalanine. Here the CDR3 DNA is all that survives: 45 bases in frame from base 1. In the germline V gene (reference sequence), CDR1 corresponds to SGHNT and CDR2 to YYREEE. Compared with germline, V lacks 4 bases and J lacks 2 bases; bases without a gene match: 5.

Comment on this clone: It lacks a known antigen. The record has no base qualities; no much larger clone is one base away.

The receptor chain draws on TRBV5-4 and TRBJ2-5; TRBD2 fits 10 bases in the junction. The source was unsorted PBMCs, collected 2.2 years after starting antiretroviral therapy. The sequence was obtained from a man aged 50-60 years with HIV. For the CDR3, the sequence is CASSRGLAEQETQYF. The nucleotides are TGTGCCAGCAGCAGAGGACTAGCGGAGCAAGAGACCCAGTACTTC. With the rest looked up from the reference TRBV5-4 and TRBJ2-5 genes rather than sequenced, the full variable domain is ETGVTQSPTHLIKTRGQQVTLRCSSQSGHNTVSWYQQALGQGPQFIFQYYREEENGRGNFPPRFSGLQFPNYSSELNVNALELDDSALYLCASSRGLAEQETQYFGPGTRLLVL.